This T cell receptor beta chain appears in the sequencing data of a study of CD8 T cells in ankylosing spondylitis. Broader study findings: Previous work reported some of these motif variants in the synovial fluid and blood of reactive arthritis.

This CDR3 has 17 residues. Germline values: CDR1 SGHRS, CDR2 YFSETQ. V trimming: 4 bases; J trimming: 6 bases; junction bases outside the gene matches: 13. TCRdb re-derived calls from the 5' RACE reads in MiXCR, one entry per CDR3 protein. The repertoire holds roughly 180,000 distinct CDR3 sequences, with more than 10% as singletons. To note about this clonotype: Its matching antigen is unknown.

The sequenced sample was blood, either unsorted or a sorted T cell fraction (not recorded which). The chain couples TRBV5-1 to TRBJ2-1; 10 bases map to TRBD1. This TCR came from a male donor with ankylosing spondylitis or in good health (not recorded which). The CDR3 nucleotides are TGCGCCAGCAGCCTCCAGGACAGGGGGTTTGGTTTCAATGAGCAGTTCTTC. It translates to CASSLQDRGFGFNEQFF. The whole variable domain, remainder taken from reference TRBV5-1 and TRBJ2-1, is KAGVTQTPRYLIKTRGQQVTLSCSPISGHRSVSWYQQTPGQGLQFLFEYFSETQRNKGNFPGRFSGRQFSNSRSEMNVSTLELGDSALYLCASSLQDRGFGFNEQFFGPGTRLTVL.